This T cell receptor beta chain came from a study of T cell repertoires in cytomegalovirus infection. Study summary: Alongside well-studied HLA-B-restricted CMV epitopes, recently identified HLA-C-restricted CMV epitopes were also used. CMV infection plus the matching HLA type was flagged by public TCR beta signatures. The study, taken as a whole, reports: The cumulative frequency of public TCR beta families identified carriers of CMV plus the relevant HLA. HLA-C-restricted, CMV-specific TCR beta clonotypes were dominant ex vivo.

Trimming removed 5 bases from V and 5 bases from J; junction bases left unmatched: 14. The germline V gene has CDR1 SGHAT and CDR2 FQNNGV. The CDR3 runs 16 residues. Turning to this clonotype: Its antigen is undetermined.

TCRdb analysed the reads with MiXCR anew, one entry per CDR3 protein. This table holds about 220,000 distinct CDR3 sequences, about 38% found once. The V and J genes are TRBV11-2 and TRBJ2-7, with 8 bases matching TRBD1. The source material was CD8+ T cells from cultured PBMCs, sampled from culture after CMV antigen stimulation. This TCR derives from a human donor in good health (CMV status not recorded). Some clones in this sample may be carry-over from other donors' samples. CDR3: CASSPWSRDRTHEQYF. CDR3 sequence (DNA): TGTGCCAGCAGCCCCTGGTCCCGGGACAGGACCCACGAGCAGTACTTC.